This T cell receptor beta chain was sequenced in a study of blood T cell repertoires in COVID-19. The overall study: There were acute and convalescent COVID-19 samples, and they came from the United States, Italy and Spain. T cells, B-cell-depleted T cells, or PBMCs supplied cDNA or gDNA.

The CDR3 length is 17 residues. Germline lookup yields CDR1 SGHRS and CDR2 YFSETQ. V lost 0 bases, J lost 5 bases, and 8 bases stayed unmatched. How the authors handled the data: By means of reference gene primer amplification, nucleated cell counts were estimated. Clones were read by immunoSEQ multiplex PCR, and TCRdb kept only the in-frame ones, dropping some. V and J calls and clone size are copied from that table; D and trimming were computed from the DNA. The sample carries about 200,000 clones, 70% to 90% recorded once. The rearrangement joins TRBV5-1 to TRBJ2-7; 13 bases match TRBD2. Input material: peripheral blood. This clonotype originated in a man of 80 years or more with acute or convalescent COVID-19. CDR3 region: CASSLGPGLAGVDEQYV. The CDR3 DNA is TGCGCCAGCAGCTTGGGACCCGGACTAGCGGGAGTTGACGAGCAGTACGTC.